This entry lists 23 T cell receptor beta chains sequenced from one sample in a study of response to subunit inactivated influenza vaccine. Each CDR3 protein gets one entry after TCRdb re-called the RT-PCR reads with MiXCR. The sample lists about 570,000 distinct CDR3 sequences, approximately 10% occurring once. Sequenced material: PBMCs from blood, taken on the day of vaccination. The receptors come from a man aged 50 to 60 who received an inactivated influenza vaccine.

Ten or more counts support this clonotype. The rearrangement uses TRBV7-2 and TRBJ2-7, with D uncertain. Between the trimmed V and J ends, which lost 0 bases and 2 bases, there was a span of 8 bases. The germline gives CDR1 SGHTA, CDR2 FQGNSA. The CDR3 covers 14 residues. CDR3 nucleotides: TGTGCCAGCAGCTTAGCGGGCCAAACCTACGAGCAGTACTTC. This encodes CASSLAGQTYEQYF. The full variable domain, in which reference TRBV7-2 and TRBJ2-7 provide the parts outside the CDR3, is GAGVSQSPSNKVTEKGKDVELRCDPISGHTALYWYRQSLGQGLEFLIYFQGNSAPDKSGLPSDRFSAERTGGSVSTLTIQRTQQEDSAVYLCASSLAGQTYEQYFGPGTRLTVT.

This clonotype was found a few times. V and J are TRBV27 and TRBJ2-7; D possibly corresponds to TRBD1 (6 bases). The germline V gene encodes CDR1 MNHEY and CDR2 SMNVEV (reference sequence). The CDR3 extends over 15 amino acids. Trimming took off 6 bases at V and 1 base at J, with 16 bases between the two ends. The DNA for the CDR3 is TGTGCCAGCAGCCCTACAGGGTTCCAATCCTACGAGCAGTACTTC. It codes for CASSPTGFQSYEQYF.

The table lists this clonotype with a few counts. The J gene is TRBJ2-1, the V gene TRBV6-5; TRBD2 is a possible D gene (5 bases). Germline CDR1 MNHEY, CDR2 SVGAGI. V gave up 1 base and J gave up 8 bases, with 12 bases separating them. The CDR3 consists of 14 residues. CDR3 DNA sequence: TGTGCCAGCAGTTACTTTGAGGGCGTAGATGAGCAGTTCTTC. This codes for CASSYFEGVDEQFF.

This clonotype was detected a few times. CDR3 sequence: CASRPGTANSPLHF. The CDR3 nucleotides are TGCGCCAGCAGACCGGGGACTGCAAATTCACCCCTCCACTTT. The chain employs TRBV4-1 and TRBJ1-6, with a possible D match to TRBD1 (5 bases). CDR1 is MGHRA and CDR2 is YSYEKL in the germline V gene. Between the trimmed V and J ends, which lost 6 bases and 7 bases, there was a span of 13 bases. The CDR3 length is 14 residues.

This clonotype occurred once. The chain is built from TRBV10-3 and TRBJ2-7; D not resolved. Germline CDR1 and CDR2: ENHRY and SYGVKD. The CDR3 contains 14 residues. The ends were cut back, 3 bases at V and 5 bases at J, with 14 bases in the middle. Here the CDR3 reads CAISDPRLDDEQYF. The CDR3 nucleotides read TGTGCCATCAGTGACCCTCGGTTGGACGACGAGCAGTACTTC.

The chain carries TRBV28 and TRBJ2-5, with 13 bases lining up with TRBD2. From germline, CDR1 is MDHEN and CDR2 SYDVKM. J was trimmed by 5 bases and V by 5 bases; bases with no gene match: 11. The CDR3 has 17 residues. The CDR3 nucleotides are TGTGCCAGCAGTCTCGCCTGGACTAGCGGGAGTAGGGAGACCCAGTACTTC. The encoded protein is CASSLAWTSGSRETQYF.

About this clonotype: This likely comes from a read error, as the CDR3 has no conserved phenylalanine or tryptophan at its end. The J gene is TRBJ2-5, the V gene TRBV5-1, with D hard to call. Per germline, CDR1 SGHRS and CDR2 YFSETQ. The germline V and J ends were trimmed by 2 bases and 1 base, with 9 bases remaining between them. The CDR3 contains 14 residues. CDR3 protein: CASSLSGIQETQYS. The CDR3 nucleotides are TGCGCCAGCAGCTTATCTGGAATCCAAGAGACCCAGTACTCC.

V gene TRBV11-2 combines with J gene TRBJ2-7; 9 positions match TRBD2. Germline V CDR1 and CDR2: SGHAT, FQNNGV. Unmatched junction bases numbered 4, after V lost 1 base and J lost 3 bases. This CDR3 has 15 amino acids. The CDR3 region has the DNA TGTGCCAGCAGCTTAGCTAGCGGGACATTCTACGAGCAGTACTTC. Translating it yields CASSLASGTFYEQYF.

CDR3 protein: CASSTRDGQETQYF. DNA for the CDR3: TGTGCCAGCAGCACCCGGGACGGGCAAGAGACCCAGTACTTC. The J gene is TRBJ2-5, the V gene TRBV9, with D tentatively TRBD1 or TRBD2 (5 bases each). Germline CDR1 reads SGDLS; CDR2 reads YYNGEE. V dropped 4 bases and J dropped 2 bases, with 12 bases sitting between them. The CDR3 spans 14 residues. Drawing the rest from reference TRBV9 and TRBJ2-5, the complete variable domain is DSGVTQTPKHLITATGQRVTLRCSPRSGDLSVYWYQQSLDQGLQFLIQYYNGEERAKGNILERFSAQQFPDLHSELNLSSLELGDSALYFCASSTRDGQETQYFGPGTRLLVL.

In this sample, this clonotype turned up a few times. J is TRBJ1-1 and V is TRBV7-9; D is perhaps TRBD1 (6 bases). Germline values: CDR1 SEHNR, CDR2 FQNEAQ (reference sequence). V was clipped by 1 base and J by 4 bases, with 13 bases between them. The CDR3 contains 15 residues. The CDR3 sequence is CASSLVQGEATEAFF. The CDR3 DNA follows: TGTGCCAGCAGCTTAGTACAGGGTGAAGCCACTGAAGCTTTCTTT.

The chain joins TRBV7-9 to TRBJ2-7, with TRBD1 matching over 11 bases. Germline V gene sequence: CDR1 SEHNR, CDR2 FQNEAQ (reference sequence). The CDR3 extends over 16 amino acids. After removal of 3 bases from V and 3 bases from J, the junction contained 7 bases not matched to a gene. The CDR3 DNA follows: TGTGCCAGCAGCTTGGCCCGCGGGACAGGGGGCTACGAGCAGTACTTC. Translation gives CASSLARGTGGYEQYF.

V is TRBV6-5 and J is TRBJ1-1; 7 nucleotides line up with TRBD1. CDR1 is MNHEY, CDR2 SVGAGI, per germline. This CDR3 region has 12 residues. Trimming cost V 7 bases and J 7 bases; bases outside gene matches: 6. The CDR3 loop reads CASKKGQLEAFF. CDR3 coding DNA: TGTGCCAGCAAAAAGGGACAGCTTGAAGCTTTCTTT.

This clonotype was found many times. V and J are TRBV28 and TRBJ2-5; no reliable D call. Per germline, CDR1 MDHEN and CDR2 SYDVKM. The ends were cut back, 4 bases at V and 2 bases at J, with 8 bases in the middle. This CDR3 region has 13 residues. The CDR3 loop reads CASSSSEQETQYF. The CDR3 DNA is TGTGCCAGCAGTTCCAGCGAGCAAGAGACCCAGTACTTC.

The chain employs TRBV6-2 or TRBV6-3 and TRBJ1-1; 7 bases align to TRBD1. The germline V gene encodes CDR1 MNHEY and CDR2 SVGEGT. The CDR3 spans 13 residues. V lost 0 bases and J lost 13; bases outside the gene matches: 8. This CDR3 reads CASSYSPTGWVFF. CDR3 nucleotides: TGTGCCAGCAGTTACTCGCCGACAGGGTGGGTTTTCTTT.

This clonotype came up a few times. V usage is TRBV6-5 and J usage is TRBJ2-7; D may be TRBD1 or TRBD2 (5 bases each). The CDR3 length is 16 residues. Trimming cost V 2 bases and J 1 base, with 15 bases left between them. Per the germline V gene, CDR1 is MNHEY and CDR2 is SVGAGI. DNA of the CDR3: TGTGCCAGCAGTTACGCTTCCGGGACGCTATCCTACGAGCAGTACTTC. This translates into CASSYASGTLSYEQYF.

This clonotype has a handful of counts. The chain joins TRBV6-2 or TRBV6-3 to TRBJ2-7; D gene ambiguous. CDR3 size: 14 residues. In germline, CDR1 is MNHEY, CDR2 SVGEGT. V gave up 5 bases and J gave up 1 base, with 12 bases separating them. For the CDR3, the DNA is TGTGCCAGCAGTCTTAATCCATCGTCCTACGAGCAGTACTTC. Protein sequence: CASSLNPSSYEQYF.

This clonotype was detected a few times. CDR3 region: CASSQDHGQREGDHEQYF. In nucleotides, the CDR3 is TGTGCCAGCAGCCAAGATCACGGCCAGCGGGAGGGAGACCACGAGCAGTACTTC. V is TRBV4-2 and J is TRBJ2-7; TRBD2 aligns across 10 bases. The CDR3 is made up of 18 amino acids. J gave up 5 bases and V 0 bases, and 13 bases lay outside the gene matches. In germline, CDR1 is LGHNA, CDR2 YNFKEQ.

The chain carries TRBV29-1 and TRBJ2-7; 7 bases are shared with TRBD1. This CDR3 comprises 11 residues. The V and J ends lost 7 bases and 5 bases, in that order; junction bases with no gene match: 5. Germline values: CDR1 SQVTM, CDR2 ANQGSEA. CDR3: CSAADRDEQYF. The CDR3 coding sequence is TGCAGCGCCGCAGACAGGGACGAGCAGTACTTC.

This clonotype occurred many times. J is TRBJ1-2 and V is TRBV20-1, with D possibly TRBD1 on 5 matching bases. The germline V and J ends were trimmed by 5 bases and 13 bases, with 26 bases remaining between them. From germline, CDR1 is DFQATT and CDR2 SNEGSKA (reference sequence). The CDR3 is 14 residues long. CDR3 loop: CSASPHSPRGVVTF. The CDR3 nucleotides are TGCAGTGCTTCACCTCACTCCCCCCGGGGGGTCGTCACCTTC.

There are many counts of this clonotype. The gene calls are TRBV20-1 and TRBJ2-3; 9 bases map to TRBD1. V lost 0 bases, J lost 0 bases, and 1 base stayed unmatched. This CDR3 has 15 residues. Germline CDR1 DFQATT, CDR2 SNEGSKA (reference sequence). The CDR3 region has the DNA TGCAGTGCTAGAGATGGGACAGGGAGCACAGATACGCAGTATTTT. Protein product: CSARDGTGSTDTQYF.

The V call is TRBV7-6, the J call TRBJ2-2; no firm D call. The V and J ends lost 1 base and 0 bases respectively, with 9 bases between them. Germline values: CDR1 SGHVS, CDR2 FNYEAQ. The CDR3 length is 16 residues. CDR3 in DNA: TGTGCCAGCAGCTTAGAAGCACAGACGAACACCGGGGAGCTGTTTTTT. Residues: CASSLEAQTNTGELFF.

V usage is TRBV20-1 and J usage is TRBJ2-1; the match to TRBD2 covers 7 bases. The CDR3 sequence is 13 residues long. The J segment lost 7 bases and the V segment lost 7 bases, leaving 10 bases of the junction unmatched. Germline V gives CDR1 DFQATT, CDR2 SNEGSKA (reference sequence). CDR3 sequence: CSVRRLARNEQFF. CDR3 nucleotide sequence: TGCAGTGTTCGGAGACTAGCACGGAATGAGCAGTTCTTC.

The chain recombines TRBV28 with TRBJ2-2; D possibly uses TRBD1 or TRBD2 (6 bases each). Germline-derived CDR1 and CDR2 are MDHEN and SYDVKM. This CDR3 has 17 amino acids. V was pared by 5 bases and J by 1 base, with 17 bases between. The CDR3 protein is CASSDPLGGLNTGELFF. The CDR3 region has the DNA TGTGCCAGCAGTGACCCACTGGGGGGCCTGAACACCGGGGAGCTGTTTTTT.